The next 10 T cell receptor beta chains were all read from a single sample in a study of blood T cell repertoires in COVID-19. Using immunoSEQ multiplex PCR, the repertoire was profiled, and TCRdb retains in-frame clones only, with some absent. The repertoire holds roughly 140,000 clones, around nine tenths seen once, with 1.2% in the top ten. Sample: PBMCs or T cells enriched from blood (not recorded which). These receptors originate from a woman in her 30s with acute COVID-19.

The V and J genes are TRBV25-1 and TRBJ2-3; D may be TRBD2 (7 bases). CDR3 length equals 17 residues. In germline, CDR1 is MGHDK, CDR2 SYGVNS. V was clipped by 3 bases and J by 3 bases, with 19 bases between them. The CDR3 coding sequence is TGTGCCAGCAGTGAGTCTTTTAGGGGGGGCTTGACAGATACGCAGTATTTT. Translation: CASSESFRGGLTDTQYF.

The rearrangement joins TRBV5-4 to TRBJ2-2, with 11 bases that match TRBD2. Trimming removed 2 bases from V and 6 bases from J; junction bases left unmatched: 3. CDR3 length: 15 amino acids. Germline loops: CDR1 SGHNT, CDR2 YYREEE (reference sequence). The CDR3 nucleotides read TGTGCCAGCAGCTTACTAGCGGGAGATTCCGGGGAGCTGTTTTTT. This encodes CASSLLAGDSGELFF.

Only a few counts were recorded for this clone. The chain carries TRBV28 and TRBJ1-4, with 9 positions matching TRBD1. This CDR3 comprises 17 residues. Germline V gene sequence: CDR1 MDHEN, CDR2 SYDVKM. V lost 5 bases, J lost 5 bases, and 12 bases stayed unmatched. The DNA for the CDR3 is TGTGCCAGCAGTACCGTACAGGGGGCGAAGTTGAATGAAAAACTGTTTTTT. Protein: CASSTVQGAKLNEKLFF.

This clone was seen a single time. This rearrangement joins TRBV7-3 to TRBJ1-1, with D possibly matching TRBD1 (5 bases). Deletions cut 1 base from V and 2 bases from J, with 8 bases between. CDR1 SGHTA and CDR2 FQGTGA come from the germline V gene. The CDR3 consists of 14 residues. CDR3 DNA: TGTGCCAGCAGCTTAAATAGGGGAAACACTGAAGCTTTCTTT. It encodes CASSLNRGNTEAFF.

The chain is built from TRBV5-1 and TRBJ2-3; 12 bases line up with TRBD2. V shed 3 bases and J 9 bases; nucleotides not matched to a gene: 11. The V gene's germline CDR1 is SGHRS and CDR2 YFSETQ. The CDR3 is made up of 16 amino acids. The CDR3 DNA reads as TGCGCCAGCAGCTCTGGGGCTAGCGGGAGGGCCGCCACGCAGTATTTT. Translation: CASSSGASGRAATQYF.

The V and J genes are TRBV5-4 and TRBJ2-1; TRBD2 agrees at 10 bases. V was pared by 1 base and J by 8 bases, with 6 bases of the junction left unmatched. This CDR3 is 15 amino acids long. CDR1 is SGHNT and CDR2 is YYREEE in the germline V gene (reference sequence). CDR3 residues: CASSLRLAGVDEQFF. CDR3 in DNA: TGTGCCAGCAGCTTGAGGCTAGCGGGAGTGGATGAGCAGTTCTTC.

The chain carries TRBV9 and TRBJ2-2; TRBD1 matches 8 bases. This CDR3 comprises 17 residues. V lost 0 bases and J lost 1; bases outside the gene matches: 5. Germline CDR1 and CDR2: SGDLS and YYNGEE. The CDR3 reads CASSVAKDRVNTGELFF. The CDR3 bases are TGTGCCAGCAGCGTAGCTAAGGACAGGGTGAACACCGGGGAGCTGTTTTTT.

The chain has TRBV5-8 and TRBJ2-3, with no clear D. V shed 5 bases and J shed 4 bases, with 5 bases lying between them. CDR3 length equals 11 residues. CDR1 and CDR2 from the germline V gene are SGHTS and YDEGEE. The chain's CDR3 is CASRGADTQYF. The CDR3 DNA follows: TGTGCCAGCAGAGGAGCAGATACGCAGTATTTT. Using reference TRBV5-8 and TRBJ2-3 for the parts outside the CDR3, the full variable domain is EAGVTQSPTHLIKTRGQQATLRCSPISGHTSVYWYQQALGLGLQFLLWYDEGEERNRGNFPPRFSGRQFPNYSSELNVNALELEDSALYLCASRGADTQYFGPGTRLTVL.

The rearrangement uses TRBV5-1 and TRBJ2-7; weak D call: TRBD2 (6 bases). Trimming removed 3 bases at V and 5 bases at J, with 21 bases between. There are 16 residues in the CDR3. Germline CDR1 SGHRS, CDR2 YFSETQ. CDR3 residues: CASSSPVGLNAHEQYF. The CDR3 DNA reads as TGCGCCAGCAGCTCTCCAGTGGGACTCAACGCGCACGAGCAGTACTTC.

The DNA of the CDR3 is TGCAGTGCTAGAGATCCCCCTCTCGTGTTCTTC. Translating gives CSARDPPLVFF. The chain has TRBV20-1 and TRBJ2-1, with D uncertain. The CDR3 has 11 amino acids. Trimming removed 0 bases from V and 15 bases from J, with 12 bases in between. CDR1 and CDR2 from the germline V gene are DFQATT and SNEGSKA (reference sequence).